The next 11 T cell receptor beta chains were all read from a single sample in a study of cytomegalovirus exposure and HLA in healthy donors (dated by TCRdb to about 2017). Preparation of the library involved the immunoSEQ multiplex PCR assay. A mixture of 60 forward primers for TCR Vbeta segments and 13 reverse primers for TCR Jbeta segments was used in the multiplex PCR. TCRdb limited this immuneACCESS table to in-frame rearrangements with V and J called. A share of clones is missing; checked studies link under half to unresolved V genes, and the rest is unexplained. In all, the sample holds 250,000 to 350,000 clones, and roughly 85% of those were seen once. Of the sample, less than 4.5% falls within the top ten clones. The sample was PBMCs. The receptors originated from a man in his forties or fifties in good health and CMV-seropositive.

The chain employs TRBV15 and TRBJ1-2; D gene unclear. The CDR3 loop spans 12 amino acids. Germline values: CDR1 LNHNV, CDR2 YYDKDF (reference sequence). Trimming left V 4 bases short and J 4 bases short, with 7 bases between. CDR3: CATSTTGYGYTF. The CDR3 coding sequence is TGTGCCACCAGCACTACGGGCTATGGCTACACCTTC.

This clone was recorded once. The V call is TRBV13, the J call TRBJ2-5; a possible D gene is TRBD2 (5 bases). Germline V gene data show CDR1 as PRHDT and CDR2 as FYEKMQ (reference sequence). V lost 2 bases to trimming and J lost 10 bases, with 14 bases between them. There are 13 residues in the CDR3. As DNA, the CDR3 is TGTGCCAGCAGCTTATACAACCGGGGAAGCCAGTACTTC. Amino acids: CASSLYNRGSQYF.

J is TRBJ2-7 and V is TRBV5-1; unclear D gene. CDR3 size: 15 residues. V lost 0 bases and J lost 5, with 15 bases in between. The germline CDR1 and CDR2 sequences are SGHRS and YFSETQ. The CDR3 sequence is CASSLAGRFGHEQYF. The CDR3 DNA reads as TGCGCCAGCAGCTTGGCCGGCAGGTTTGGTCACGAGCAGTACTTC.

The chain uses TRBV27 and TRBJ2-1; 9 bases fit TRBD2. The CDR3 runs to 16 residues. Germline V gene data show CDR1 as MNHEY and CDR2 as SMNVEV (reference sequence). V trimming: 4 bases; J trimming: 5 bases; junction bases outside the gene matches: 9. In nucleotides, the CDR3 is TGTGCCAGCAGTTCCCATAGCGGGAGTAGCGACAATGAGCAGTTCTTC. Amino acids: CASSSHSGSSDNEQFF.

V usage is TRBV27 and J usage is TRBJ2-5, with 14 bases that match TRBD2. CDR1 MNHEY and CDR2 SMNVEV come from the germline V gene (reference sequence). The CDR3 length is 18 residues. The J segment lost 4 bases and the V segment lost 4 bases, leaving 11 bases of the junction unmatched. The CDR3 sequence: CASSSPGLAGVGGETQYF. CDR3 nucleotides: TGTGCCAGCAGTTCTCCGGGACTAGCGGGAGTGGGAGGAGAGACCCAGTACTTC.

A note on this clone: In the same sample, other DNA sequences code for this CDR3. The chain joins TRBV4-2 to TRBJ2-2; TRBD2 agrees at 9 bases. This CDR3 has 15 amino acids. V dropped 1 base and J dropped 6; count of bases not matched to a gene: 3. The germline gives CDR1 LGHNA, CDR2 YNFKEQ. The CDR3 loop reads CASSQGLAGAGELFF. CDR3 nucleotide sequence: TGTGCCAGCAGCCAAGGGTTAGCGGGAGCCGGGGAGCTGTTTTTT.

This clone is a singleton in its sample. J is TRBJ1-1 and V is TRBV27; 7 bases map to TRBD1. CDR3 length equals 13 residues. Trimming at V came to 7 bases and at J to 1 base, leaving 3 bases not matched to a gene. Germline CDR1 MNHEY, CDR2 SMNVEV (reference sequence). The CDR3 nucleotides read TGTGCCAGCAAGGGGGCCCGGAACACTGAAGCTTTCTTT. It specifies CASKGARNTEAFF.

The J gene is TRBJ1-5, the V gene TRBV7-9, with D uncertain. In germline, CDR1 is SEHNR, CDR2 FQNEAQ (reference sequence). Trimming stripped 1 base from V and 7 bases from J, with 14 bases between. The CDR3 loop spans 15 amino acids. CDR3 loop: CASSLGFGRHQPQHF. In DNA, the CDR3 is TGTGCCAGCAGCTTAGGGTTTGGGCGACACCAGCCCCAGCATTTT.

The table lists this clone with a few counts. The chain has TRBV25-1 and TRBJ1-1, with 7 positions matching TRBD1. Germline CDR1 and CDR2: MGHDK and SYGVNS. The CDR3 loop spans 14 amino acids. Trimming took 6 bases from V and 4 from J; bases not matched to a gene: 8. Here the CDR3 DNA reads TGTGCCAGCAGCGGAGGGGGCACAATCACTGAAGCTTTCTTT. Amino acid sequence: CASSGGGTITEAFF.

The chain is built from TRBV7-9 and TRBJ1-2, with D unresolved. CDR3 length equals 13 residues. V was pared by 6 bases and J by 0 bases, with 8 bases between. Germline CDR1 reads SEHNR; CDR2 reads FQNEAQ (reference sequence). The CDR3 region is CASRAVSNYGYTF. CDR3 coding DNA: TGTGCCAGCAGGGCGGTCTCTAACTATGGCTACACCTTC.

This clone was observed a single time. V gene TRBV25-1 combines with J gene TRBJ1-4, with TRBD1 as a possible D gene (6 bases). V was shortened by 4 bases and J by 3 bases, with 9 bases between the two germline ends. The CDR3 runs to 14 residues. The germline gives CDR1 MGHDK, CDR2 SYGVNS. In DNA form, the CDR3 reads TGTGCCAGCAGTGGGGGACACCCTAATGAAAAACTGTTTTTT. This codes for CASSGGHPNEKLFF.